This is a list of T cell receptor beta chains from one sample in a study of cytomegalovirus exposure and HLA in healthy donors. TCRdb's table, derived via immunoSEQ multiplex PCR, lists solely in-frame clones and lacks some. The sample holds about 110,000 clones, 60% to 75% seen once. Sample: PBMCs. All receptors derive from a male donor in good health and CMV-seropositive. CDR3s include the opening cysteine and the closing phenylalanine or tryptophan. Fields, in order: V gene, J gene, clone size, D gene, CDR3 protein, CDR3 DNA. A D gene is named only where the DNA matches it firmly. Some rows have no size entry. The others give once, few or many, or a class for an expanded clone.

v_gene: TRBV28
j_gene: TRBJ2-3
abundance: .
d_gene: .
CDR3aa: CASSTDTQYF
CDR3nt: TGTGCCAGCTCAACAGATACGCAGTATTTT

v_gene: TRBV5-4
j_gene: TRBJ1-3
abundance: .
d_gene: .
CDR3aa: CASSLVPGAGNTIYF
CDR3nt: TGTGCCAGCAGCTTGGTCCCAGGGGCTGGAAACACCATATATTTT

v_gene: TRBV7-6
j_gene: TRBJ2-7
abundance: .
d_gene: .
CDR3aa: CASSPAGLANEQYF
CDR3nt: TGTGCCAGCAGCCCCGCGGGGCTAGCGAACGAGCAGTACTTC

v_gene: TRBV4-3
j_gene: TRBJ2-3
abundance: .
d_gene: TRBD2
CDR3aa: CASSQGAGADTQYF
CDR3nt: TGCGCCAGCAGCCAAGGGGCGGGAGCAGATACGCAGTATTTT

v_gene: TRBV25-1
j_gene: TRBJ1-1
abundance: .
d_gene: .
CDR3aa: CASSESYGDIRAFF
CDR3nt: TGTGCCAGCAGTGAATCATACGGGGACATTAGGGCTTTCTTT

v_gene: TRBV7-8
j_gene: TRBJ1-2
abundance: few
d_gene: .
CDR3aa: CASSLLTAPEIYGYTF
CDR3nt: TGTGCCAGCAGCTTATTAACAGCCCCCGAAATCTATGGCTACACCTTC

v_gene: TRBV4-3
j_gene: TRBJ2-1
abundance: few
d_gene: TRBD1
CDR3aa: CASSQEVRDRVYEQFF
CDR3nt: TGCGCCAGCAGCCAAGAAGTGAGGGACAGGGTGTATGAGCAGTTCTTC

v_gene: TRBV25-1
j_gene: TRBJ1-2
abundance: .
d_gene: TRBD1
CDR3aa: CASSKGADGYTF
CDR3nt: TGTGCCAGCAGCAAGGGGGCGGACGGCTACACCTTC

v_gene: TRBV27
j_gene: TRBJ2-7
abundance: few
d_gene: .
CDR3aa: CASSLGISRGPYEQYF
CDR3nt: TGTGCCAGCAGTCTAGGAATATCGCGGGGGCCCTACGAGCAGTACTTC

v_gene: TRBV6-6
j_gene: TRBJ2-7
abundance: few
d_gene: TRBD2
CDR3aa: CASREPGLAVYEQYF
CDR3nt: TGTGCCAGCAGAGAACCGGGACTAGCGGTTTACGAGCAGTACTTC

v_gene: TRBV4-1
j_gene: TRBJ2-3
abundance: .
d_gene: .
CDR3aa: CASSQDPYTQYF
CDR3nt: TGCGCCAGCAGCCAAGATCCCTATACGCAGTATTTT

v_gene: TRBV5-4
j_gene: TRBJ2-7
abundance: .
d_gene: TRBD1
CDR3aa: CASSNRGYEQYF
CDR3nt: TGTGCCAGCAGCAACAGGGGGTACGAGCAGTACTTC

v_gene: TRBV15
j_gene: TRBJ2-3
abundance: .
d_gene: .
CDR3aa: CATSTSADTQYF
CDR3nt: TGTGCCACCAGCACTTCAGCAGATACGCAGTATTTT

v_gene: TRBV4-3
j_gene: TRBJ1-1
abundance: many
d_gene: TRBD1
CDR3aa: CASSQDSGTGGTEAFF
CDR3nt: TGCGCCAGCAGCCAAGATTCCGGGACAGGGGGCACTGAAGCTTTCTTT

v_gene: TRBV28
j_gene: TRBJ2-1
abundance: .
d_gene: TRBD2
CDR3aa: CASPKRGIAGSYNEQFF
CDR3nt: TGTGCCAGCCCTAAGCGGGGGATCGCAGGCTCCTACAATGAGCAGTTCTTC

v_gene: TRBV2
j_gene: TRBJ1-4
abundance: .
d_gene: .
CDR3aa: CASSPGQANEKLFF
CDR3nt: TGTGCCAGCAGCCCGGGACAAGCTAATGAAAAACTGTTTTTT

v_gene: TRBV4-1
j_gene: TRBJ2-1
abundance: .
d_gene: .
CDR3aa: CASSQDPVQGIPHNEQFF
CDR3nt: TGCGCCAGCAGCCAAGATCCCGTACAGGGAATCCCCCACAATGAGCAGTTCTTC

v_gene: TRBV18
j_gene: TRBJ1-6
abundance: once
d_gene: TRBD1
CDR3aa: CASSLWDRDSPLHF
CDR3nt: TGTGCCAGCTCACTCTGGGACAGAGATTCACCCCTCCACTTT

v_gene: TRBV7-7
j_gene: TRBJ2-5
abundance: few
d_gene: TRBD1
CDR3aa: CASSPGTGAGTQYF
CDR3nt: TGTGCCAGCAGCCCAGGGACAGGAGCAGGGACCCAGTACTTC

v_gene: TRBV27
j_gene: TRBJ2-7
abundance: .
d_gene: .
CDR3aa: CASSASRGPYEQYF
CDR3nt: TGTGCCAGCAGTGCCTCTAGGGGCCCCTACGAGCAGTACTTC

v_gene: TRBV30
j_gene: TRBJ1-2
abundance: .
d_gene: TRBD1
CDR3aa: CACAQGAGGYTF
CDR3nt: TGTGCCTGTGCACAGGGGGCAGGTGGCTACACCTTC

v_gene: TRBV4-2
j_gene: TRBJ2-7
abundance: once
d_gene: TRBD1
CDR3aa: CASSGQVGLREQYF
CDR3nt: TGTGCCAGCAGCGGACAGGTAGGGCTCCGCGAGCAGTACTTC

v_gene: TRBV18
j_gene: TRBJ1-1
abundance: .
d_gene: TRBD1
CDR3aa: CASSPMDTGDTEAFF
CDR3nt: TGTGCCAGCTCACCGATGGACACAGGGGACACTGAAGCTTTCTTT

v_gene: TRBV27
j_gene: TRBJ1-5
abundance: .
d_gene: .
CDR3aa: CASGPGQWVYQPQHF
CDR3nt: TGTGCCAGCGGGCCGGGACAATGGGTTTATCAGCCCCAGCATTTT

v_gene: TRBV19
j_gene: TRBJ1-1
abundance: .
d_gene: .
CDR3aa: CASSPAGGTGAFF
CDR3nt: TGTGCCAGTAGTCCAGCGGGTGGGACGGGAGCTTTCTTT

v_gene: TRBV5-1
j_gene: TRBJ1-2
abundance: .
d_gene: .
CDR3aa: CASSWGGTSNYGYTF
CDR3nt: TGCGCCAGCAGCTGGGGGGGGACATCCAACTATGGCTACACCTTC

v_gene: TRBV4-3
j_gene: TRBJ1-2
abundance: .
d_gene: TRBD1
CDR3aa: CASSQDPQGAIYGYTF
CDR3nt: TGCGCCAGCAGCCAAGATCCCCAGGGGGCCATCTATGGCTACACCTTC

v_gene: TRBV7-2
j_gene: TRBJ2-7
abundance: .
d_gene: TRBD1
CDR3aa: CASSIVGQAYEQYF
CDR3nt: TGTGCCAGCAGCATCGTGGGACAGGCCTACGAGCAGTACTTC

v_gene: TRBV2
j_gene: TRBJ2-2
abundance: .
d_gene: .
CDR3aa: CASRREVGELFF
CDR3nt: TGTGCCAGCAGGAGGGAGGTCGGGGAGCTGTTTTTT

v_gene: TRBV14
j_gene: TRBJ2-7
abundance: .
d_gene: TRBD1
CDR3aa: CASSQSGFGQGGYEQYF
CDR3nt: TGTGCCAGCAGCCAATCAGGGTTTGGACAGGGGGGATACGAGCAGTACTTC

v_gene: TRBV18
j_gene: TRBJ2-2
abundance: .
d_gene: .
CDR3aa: CASSRQQAEGELFF
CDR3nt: TGTGCCAGCTCACGACAGCAGGCAGAAGGGGAGCTGTTTTTT

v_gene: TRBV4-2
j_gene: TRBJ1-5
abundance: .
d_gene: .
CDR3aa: CASSQDRGGGYSNQPQHF
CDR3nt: TGTGCCAGCAGCCAAGATCGCGGTGGGGGGTATAGCAATCAGCCCCAGCATTTT

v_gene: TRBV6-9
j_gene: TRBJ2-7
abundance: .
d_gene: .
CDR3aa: CASSAKLTDFRSYEQYF
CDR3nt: TGTGCCAGCAGTGCCAAATTGACTGACTTTCGCTCCTACGAGCAGTACTTC

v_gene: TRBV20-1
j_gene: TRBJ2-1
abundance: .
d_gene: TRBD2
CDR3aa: CSASPSGGWFF
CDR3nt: TGCAGTGCTAGCCCCAGCGGGGGGTGGTTCTTC

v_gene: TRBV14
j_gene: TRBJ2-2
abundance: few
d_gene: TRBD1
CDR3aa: CASGQGTGALLGELFF
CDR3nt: TGTGCCAGCGGACAAGGGACAGGAGCCCTGCTAGGGGAGCTGTTTTTT

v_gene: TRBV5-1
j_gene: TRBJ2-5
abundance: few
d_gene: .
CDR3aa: CASSLEAVLAGETQYF
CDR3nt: TGCGCCAGCAGCTTGGAGGCGGTTTTGGCCGGGGAGACCCAGTACTTC

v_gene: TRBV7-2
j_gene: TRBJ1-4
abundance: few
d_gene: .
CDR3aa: CASSISRATGSSEKLFF
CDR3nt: TGTGCCAGCAGCATTAGCCGGGCCACGGGAAGCTCGGAAAAACTGTTTTTT

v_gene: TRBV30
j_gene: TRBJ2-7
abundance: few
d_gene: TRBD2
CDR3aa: CASNAGEYEQYF
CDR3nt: TGTGCCTCCAATGCGGGAGAGTACGAGCAGTACTTC

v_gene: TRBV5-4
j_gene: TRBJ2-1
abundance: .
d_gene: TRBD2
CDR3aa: CASSATSGFYNEQFF
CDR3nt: TGTGCCAGCAGCGCGACTAGCGGGTTCTACAATGAGCAGTTCTTC

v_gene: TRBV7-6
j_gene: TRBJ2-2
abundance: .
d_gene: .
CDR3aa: CASSLSSERRNGELFF
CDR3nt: TGTGCCAGCAGCTTATCGTCGGAGCGGAGGAACGGGGAGCTGTTTTTT

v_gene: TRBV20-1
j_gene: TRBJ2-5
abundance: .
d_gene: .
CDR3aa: CRGQETQYF
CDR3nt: TGCCGGGGACAAGAGACCCAGTACTTC